This T cell receptor (beta chain) was captured in a study of tumor-infiltrating lymphocytes in primary liver carcinoma. Between about 17 and 34 mg of unsorted bulk tissue served as the source from which RNA and DNA were co-extracted. This clonotype was picked up many times. Researchers generated TCR beta cDNA from approximately 0.55 ug of total RNA, relying on a constant-region primer. Slightly modified ARM-PCR, run as three nested multiplex PCR rounds, produced the TCR beta libraries. From the multiplex PCR reads, TCRdb called clonotypes with MiXCR, one entry per CDR3 protein. This sample has tens of thousands of distinct CDR3 sequences, with around 72% found just once. This sequence originates from a man aged 40-49 years with primary liver carcinoma and hepatitis B virus infection. What was sequenced was liver tumor tissue from sampling region 1. Subset meaning: tumor region T1, superior pole.

CDR3 amino acids: CTSAQGAGNTIYF. The DNA of the CDR3 is TGTACCTCAGCCCAGGGAGCTGGAAACACCATATATTTT. V is TRBV11-2 and J is TRBJ1-3; D is perhaps TRBD1 (5 bases). This CDR3 has 13 amino acids. Germline CDR1 is SGHAT and CDR2 is FQNNGV.